A single sample gave rise to the 20 T cell receptor beta chains below, sequenced in a study of PD-1 blockade in classical Hodgkin lymphoma. Exposure to brentuximab vedotin varied, and each patient had relapsed following autologous stem cell transplantation. Profiling relied on immunoSEQ multiplex PCR, and the TCRdb table lists in-frame clones only, not all of them. The sample has about 90,000 clones; 85% to 90% are singletons. The material was peripheral blood mononuclear cells (PBMCs), obtained before the second cycle of nivolumab. Receptors originate from a human donor with classical Hodgkin lymphoma.

The chain carries TRBV2 and TRBJ2-7, with no clear D. From germline, CDR1 is SNHLY and CDR2 FYNNEI. Between the trimmed V and J ends, which lost 6 bases and 3 bases, there was a span of 9 bases. There are 12 residues in the CDR3. Here the CDR3 reads CASRVARYEQYF. CDR3 bases: TGTGCCAGCAGGGTAGCTCGCTACGAGCAGTACTTC.

J is TRBJ2-1 and V is TRBV28; 13 bases are shared with TRBD2. This CDR3 region has 16 residues. The junction had 9 bases not matched to a gene; V was cut back by 6 bases and J by 7 bases. The germline CDR1 and CDR2 sequences are MDHEN and SYDVKM. CDR3 amino acids: CASRLPTSGGKNEQFF. The CDR3 DNA follows: TGTGCCAGCAGATTGCCGACTAGCGGGGGGAAAAATGAGCAGTTCTTC.

The chain links TRBV5-4 to TRBJ2-1, with 10 bases identical to TRBD2. There are 15 residues in the CDR3. Germline trimming cut 6 bases from V and 2 bases from J; bases unmatched to any gene: 5. From germline, CDR1 is SGHNT and CDR2 YYREEE (reference sequence). The CDR3: CASNLLAGPYNEQFF. CDR3 DNA: TGTGCCAGCAACCTACTAGCGGGACCCTACAATGAGCAGTTCTTC.

The chain uses TRBV7-9 and TRBJ2-7, with a possible D match to TRBD1 (6 bases). The germline V gene has CDR1 SEHNR and CDR2 FQNEAQ (reference sequence). V lost 5 bases and J lost 4, with 21 bases in between. The CDR3 is 16 residues long. DNA for the CDR3: TGTGCCAGCAGCCATTTTAGGCAGGACAGAGCGTACGAGCAGTACTTC. It translates to CASSHFRQDRAYEQYF. Full variable domain (outside the CDR3, taken from reference TRBV7-9 and TRBJ2-7): DTGVSQNPRHKITKRGQNVTFRCDPISEHNRLYWYRQTLGQGPEFLTYFQNEAQLEKSRLLSDRFSAERPKGSFSTLEIQRTEQGDSAMYLCASSHFRQDRAYEQYFGPGTRLTVT.

The rearrangement uses TRBV11-3 and TRBJ2-1; 8 nucleotides align to TRBD2. This CDR3 has 14 residues. The trim removed 5 bases at V and 5 bases at J, leaving 5 bases unmatched. Germline V gene lookup returns CDR1 SGHNT and CDR2 YENEEA. The CDR3 DNA reads as TGTGCCAGCAGCCCCGGGGGGGCCGACAATGAGCAGTTCTTC. This encodes CASSPGGADNEQFF.

This rearrangement joins TRBV5-1 to TRBJ2-1, with TRBD2 identical over 10 bases. V was pared by 4 bases and J by 0 bases, with 13 bases of the junction left unmatched. Germline loops: CDR1 SGHRS, CDR2 YFSETQ. This CDR3 contains 19 residues. The DNA of the CDR3 is TGCGCCAGCAGCACTTGGACTAGCGGAGGAATGGACTCCTACAATGAGCAGTTCTTC. It codes for CASSTWTSGGMDSYNEQFF.

The chain links TRBV11-2 to TRBJ2-7; TRBD2 aligns across 7 bases. V shed 5 bases, J shed 5 bases, and the junction held 12 bases outside the gene matches. This CDR3 spans 15 amino acids. Germline lookup yields CDR1 SGHAT and CDR2 FQNNGV. CDR3 protein: CASSTSGASPHEQYF. In DNA form, the CDR3 reads TGTGCCAGCAGCACGAGCGGGGCCTCGCCCCACGAGCAGTACTTC.

The rearrangement joins TRBV10-3 to TRBJ1-2, with no clear D. Germline CDR1 ENHRY, CDR2 SYGVKD. Trimming pared 3 bases from V and 4 bases from J, leaving 6 bases between. This CDR3 has 12 amino acids. CDR3 protein: CAISDGAYGYTF. The CDR3, as DNA: TGTGCCATCAGTGATGGAGCCTATGGCTACACCTTC.

The rearrangement joins TRBV11-2 to TRBJ2-7; D possibly corresponds to TRBD1 (6 bases). The CDR3 is 14 residues long. Per germline, CDR1 SGHAT and CDR2 FQNNGV. Trimming removed 5 bases at V and 3 bases at J, with 14 bases between. CDR3 coding DNA: TGTGCCAGCAGCATCCCGGGACAATACTACGAGCAGTACTTC. This gives the protein CASSIPGQYYEQYF.

V gene TRBV18 combines with J gene TRBJ2-4; tentatively, D is TRBD1 (7 bases). V lost 3 bases to trimming and J lost 7 bases, with 13 bases between them. Germline V gene sequence: CDR1 KGHSH, CDR2 LQKENI. The length of the CDR3 is 14 residues. In nucleotides, the CDR3 is TGTGCCAGCTCACCCGGGGACAGCGGGAACATTCAGTACTTC. Protein sequence: CASSPGDSGNIQYF.

CDR3 sequence (DNA): TGTGCCAGCAGTTATCGGGACTATAATTCACCCCTCCACTTT. Its protein product is CASSYRDYNSPLHF. The rearrangement uses TRBV27 and TRBJ1-6; D gene ambiguous. V was pared by 4 bases and J by 3 bases, with 7 bases between. This CDR3 contains 14 residues. Per germline, CDR1 MNHEY and CDR2 SMNVEV (reference sequence).

The chain links TRBV11-2 to TRBJ2-3, with 12 bases aligning to TRBD2. The V and J ends lost 6 bases and 3 bases, in that order; junction bases with no gene match: 7. The CDR3 covers 16 residues. Looked up from germline, CDR1 is SGHAT and CDR2 is FQNNGV. The DNA for the CDR3 is TGTGCCAGCAGGCCCAGACTAGCGGGAGAGACAGATACGCAGTATTTT. It yields the protein CASRPRLAGETDTQYF. Variable domain in full (rest from reference TRBV11-2 and TRBJ2-3): EAGVAQSPRYKIIEKRQSVAFWCNPISGHATLYWYQQILGQGPKLLIQFQNNGVVDDSQLPKDRFSAERLKGVDSTLKIQPAKLEDSAVYLCASRPRLAGETDTQYFGPGTRLTVL.

This chain links TRBV6-4 with TRBJ1-6; D might be TRBD1 (5 bases). CDR3 length equals 14 residues. Looked up from germline, CDR1 is MRHNA and CDR2 is SNTAGT. Trimming stripped 2 bases from V and 9 bases from J, with 11 bases between. Written as DNA, the CDR3 is TGTGCCAGCAGTGACCCAGGGAAAGGTTCACCCCTCCACTTT. It translates to CASSDPGKGSPLHF.

This chain links TRBV11-2 with TRBJ1-4; 8 bases line up with TRBD1. This CDR3 contains 15 residues. Germline V gene lookup returns CDR1 SGHAT and CDR2 FQNNGV. Unmatched junction bases numbered 8, after V lost 6 bases and J lost 5 bases. CDR3 in amino acids: CASSPGQVVNEKLFF. The CDR3, as DNA: TGTGCCAGCAGTCCGGGACAGGTGGTCAATGAAAAACTGTTTTTT.

This chain joins TRBV7-2 and TRBJ2-7; TRBD2 matches at 11 bases. Per germline, CDR1 SGHTA and CDR2 FQGNSA. The CDR3 loop spans 15 amino acids. V shed 4 bases, J shed 4 bases, and the junction held 6 bases outside the gene matches. Here the CDR3 DNA reads TGTGCCAGCAGCTCCCGTGCTAGCGGGAGGTACGAGCAGTACTTC. Protein product: CASSSRASGRYEQYF.

The chain is built from TRBV14 and TRBJ2-2, with 10 bases aligning to TRBD1. The germline V gene has CDR1 SGHDN and CDR2 FVKESK. This CDR3 comprises 17 residues. With V trimmed by 3 bases and J by 6 bases, 10 bases remained unmatched. The CDR3, as DNA: TGTGCCAGCAGCCATTGGGACAGGGGTCCGGTCCCCGGGGAGCTGTTTTTT. The encoded protein is CASSHWDRGPVPGELFF.

This clone was counted once. The gene calls are TRBV27 and TRBJ2-1; D is perhaps TRBD1 or TRBD2 (5 bases each). Germline loops: CDR1 MNHEY, CDR2 SMNVEV (reference sequence). This CDR3 is 15 amino acids long. Trimming removed 6 bases at V and 2 bases at J, with 14 bases between. CDR3 sequence: CASRALGEPYNEQFF. The CDR3 nucleotides are TGTGCCAGCAGAGCACTGGGGGAACCCTACAATGAGCAGTTCTTC.

This chain connects TRBV2 to TRBJ2-2; D perhaps matches TRBD1 (5 bases). Trimming removed 6 bases at V and 1 base at J, with 9 bases between. Germline V gene data show CDR1 as SNHLY and CDR2 as FYNNEI. The length of the CDR3 is 14 residues. Here the CDR3 DNA reads TGTGCCAGCAGAACCGACAGGAACACCGGGGAGCTGTTTTTT. Residues: CASRTDRNTGELFF.

The V gene is TRBV6-6, the J gene TRBJ2-5, with unresolved D. V dropped 4 bases and J dropped 3 bases, with 3 bases sitting between them. The CDR3 totals 11 residues. Germline assignment: CDR1 MNHNY and CDR2 SVGAGI (reference sequence). CDR3 bases: TGTGCCAGCAGTTGGGAAGAGACCCAGTACTTC. It yields the protein CASSWEETQYF.

The chain uses TRBV14 and TRBJ2-7; 7 positions agree with TRBD1. Trimming removed 0 bases from V and 3 bases from J; junction bases left unmatched: 5. The CDR3 covers 15 residues. CDR1 and CDR2 from the germline V gene are SGHDN and FVKESK. DNA of the CDR3: TGTGCCAGCAGCCAAGACCCCGGACAGGTCTACGAGCAGTACTTC. Its protein is CASSQDPGQVYEQYF.